This TCR beta chain was captured by sequencing in a study of T cell responses to AZD1222 COVID-19 vaccine. Overall study findings and caveats: At baseline, seropositivity was found in only 6 or 7 AZD1222 recipients. CD4 TCRs covered the whole spike, strongest at regions 160-218 and 743-854. Receipt of two AZD1222 doses was followed by a rise in Spike-specific TCR breadth and depth.

The method was immunoSEQ multiplex PCR; TCRdb's version includes in-frame clones alone and lacks a portion of them. The table lists roughly 60,000 clones, over 60% of them singletons. Germline loops: CDR1 ENHRY, CDR2 SYGVKD. V dropped 5 bases and J dropped 4 bases, with 30 bases sitting between them. The CDR3 runs 19 residues. Details on this clone: The antigen remains unidentified.

Researchers grouped second doses given at about 4 or about 12 weeks into one pool. The chain is built from TRBV10-3 and TRBJ2-7, with D perhaps being TRBD1 or TRBD2 (5 bases each). The sequences come from peripheral blood, collected 28 days after the second AZD1222 dose. This TCR was recovered from an adult who received the AZD1222 COVID-19 vaccine. CDR3 sequence reads: CAISTPPGRTFPAEYEQYF. In DNA, the CDR3 is TGTGCCATCAGTACCCCCCCGGGACGTACTTTTCCCGCTGAGTACGAGCAGTACTTC.